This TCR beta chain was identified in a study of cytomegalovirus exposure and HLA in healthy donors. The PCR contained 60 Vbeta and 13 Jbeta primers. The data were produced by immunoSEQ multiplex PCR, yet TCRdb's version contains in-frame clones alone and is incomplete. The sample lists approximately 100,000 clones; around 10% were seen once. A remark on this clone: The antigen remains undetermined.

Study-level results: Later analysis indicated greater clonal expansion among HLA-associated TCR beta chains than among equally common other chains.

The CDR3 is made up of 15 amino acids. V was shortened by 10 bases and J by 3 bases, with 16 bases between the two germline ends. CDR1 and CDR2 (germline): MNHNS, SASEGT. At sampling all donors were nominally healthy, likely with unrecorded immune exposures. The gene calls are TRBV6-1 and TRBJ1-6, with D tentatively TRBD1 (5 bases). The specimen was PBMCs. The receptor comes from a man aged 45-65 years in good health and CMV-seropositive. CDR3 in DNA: TGTGCCACCCAGAACAGGCCCCACTATAATTCACCCCTCCACTTT. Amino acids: CATQNRPHYNSPLHF.